One and the same sample provided the 17 T cell receptor beta chains below, sequenced in a study of T cell responses to AZD1222 COVID-19 vaccine (dated by TCRdb to about 2021). What the time point label conveys for this sample: baseline before first vaccination. The library was prepared using the immunoSEQ multiplex PCR assay. The table was pulled from immuneACCESS by TCRdb, which kept in-frame rearrangements only. Such tables lose some clones; where checked, under half of the loss comes from unresolved V genes, and the rest has no known cause. The sample yields about 130,000 clones; 80% to 90% were counted once. Of the sample, about 2% is held by the ten largest clones. The starting material was peripheral blood, obtained on day 0 of AZD1222 vaccination. These receptors came from an adult in good health.

This clone was seen just once. The chain is built from TRBV3-1 (or the pseudogene TRBV3-2) and TRBJ1-5; no clear D gene. The ends were cut back, 1 base at V and 3 bases at J, with 4 bases in the middle. The CDR3 totals 13 residues. Germline V lookup: CDR1 LGHDT, CDR2 YNNKEL (reference sequence). For the CDR3, the DNA is TGTGCCAGCAGCCAAGGAATCAATCAGCCCCAGCATTTT. Translation gives CASSQGINQPQHF.

CDR3 sequence: CASSQGARSYNSPLHF. Here the CDR3 DNA reads TGTGCCAGCAGTCAGGGGGCGCGTTCCTATAATTCACCCCTCCACTTT. The rearrangement joins TRBV19 to TRBJ1-6, with 8 bases fitting TRBD1. The CDR3 has 16 amino acids. Germline assignment: CDR1 LNHDA and CDR2 SQIVND (reference sequence). Unmatched junction bases numbered 8, after V lost 9 bases and J lost 1 base.

The J gene is TRBJ2-1, the V gene TRBV7-2, with 13 bases lining up with TRBD2. CDR3 length: 16 amino acids. Germline V lookup: CDR1 SGHTA, CDR2 FQGNSA. Trimming at V came to 1 base and at J to 8 bases, leaving 5 bases not matched to a gene. The CDR3 sequence: CASSLELAGGPHEQFF. The CDR3 region has the DNA TGTGCCAGCAGCTTAGAACTAGCGGGAGGGCCCCATGAGCAGTTCTTC.

The CDR3 DNA is TGTGCCAGCAGCGTAGCAGACCCGGCAGGGGCCTATGGCTACACCTTC. This gives the protein CASSVADPAGAYGYTF. The J gene is TRBJ1-2, the V gene TRBV9, with a weak D call TRBD1 (6 bases). The germline V and J ends were trimmed by 0 bases and 4 bases, with 16 bases remaining between them. This CDR3 contains 16 residues. Germline values: CDR1 SGDLS, CDR2 YYNGEE.

V gene TRBV7-8 combines with J gene TRBJ1-1, with 7 bases matching TRBD1. V was pared by 5 bases and J by 4 bases, with 10 bases of the junction left unmatched. This CDR3 has 15 residues. CDR1 is SGHVS and CDR2 is FQNEAQ in the germline V gene. Written as DNA, the CDR3 is TGTGCCAGCAGCCCAGGGGGGGCGCGGGGCACTGAAGCTTTCTTT. As protein: CASSPGGARGTEAFF.

V usage is TRBV4-2 and J usage is TRBJ2-1; 14 bases fit TRBD2. The germline CDR1 and CDR2 sequences are LGHNA and YNFKEQ. The V gene end was trimmed by 1 base and the J gene end by 8 bases; junction bases not matched to a gene: 1. The CDR3 length is 15 residues. This chain's CDR3 is CASSQGLAGGHEQFF. The CDR3 nucleotides read TGTGCCAGCAGCCAAGGACTAGCGGGAGGGCATGAGCAGTTCTTC.

This clone was seen just once. The chain is built from TRBV19 and TRBJ1-1; 7 bases match TRBD1. The V segment lost 5 bases and the J segment 6 bases; nucleotides outside the gene matches: 6. This CDR3 has 13 residues. CDR1 is LNHDA, CDR2 SQIVND, per germline (reference sequence). The CDR3 loop reads CASSFDRDPEAFF. CDR3 in DNA: TGTGCCAGTAGTTTCGACAGGGACCCTGAAGCTTTCTTT.

This chain connects TRBV7-8 to TRBJ1-4, with D hard to call. This CDR3 contains 14 residues. Germline loops: CDR1 SGHVS, CDR2 FQNEAQ. The ends were cut back, 3 bases at V and 4 bases at J, with 9 bases in the middle. The CDR3 DNA is TGTGCCAGCAGCTTGGACCTTTTTAATGAAAAACTGTTTTTT. Translation: CASSLDLFNEKLFF. Full variable domain (remainder filled in from reference TRBV7-8 and TRBJ1-4): GAGVSQSPRYKVAKRGQDVALRCDPISGHVSLFWYQQALGQGPEFLTYFQNEAQLDKSGLPSDRFFAERPEGSVSTLKIQRTQQEDSAVYLCASSLDLFNEKLFFGSGTQLSVL.

The V and J genes are TRBV6-1 and TRBJ2-7, with 14 positions matching TRBD2. The CDR3 runs to 14 residues. V dropped 6 bases and J dropped 3; count of bases not matched to a gene: 1. Per the germline V gene, CDR1 is MNHNS and CDR2 is SASEGT. The CDR3 loop is CASRGTSGSYEQYF. The CDR3 DNA follows: TGTGCCAGCAGGGGGACTAGCGGGAGCTACGAGCAGTACTTC.

The chain employs TRBV5-1 and TRBJ1-1; 11 bases fit TRBD1. J lost 5 bases, V lost 9 bases, and 9 bases had no gene match. The CDR3 is made up of 14 amino acids. Germline loops: CDR1 SGHRS, CDR2 YFSETQ. CDR3 DNA: TGCGCCACCCGGACAGGGGGCGTCGGAACTGAAGCTTTCTTT. This translates into CATRTGGVGTEAFF. Full variable domain (missing parts from reference TRBV5-1 and TRBJ1-1): KAGVTQTPRYLIKTRGQQVTLSCSPISGHRSVSWYQQTPGQGLQFLFEYFSETQRNKGNFPGRFSGRQFSNSRSEMNVSTLELGDSALYLCATRTGGVGTEAFFGQGTRLTVV.

CDR3 sequence: CASSFSGTTNTGELFF. In DNA form, the CDR3 reads TGCGCCAGCAGCTTCTCCGGGACAACGAACACCGGGGAGCTGTTTTTT. The chain uses TRBV5-1 and TRBJ2-2; TRBD1 is a possible D gene (6 bases). Per the germline V gene, CDR1 is SGHRS and CDR2 is YFSETQ. The CDR3 sequence is 16 residues long. V was pared by 2 bases and J by 0 bases, with 11 bases between.

The chain has TRBV6-5 and TRBJ2-7; 9 bases map to TRBD2. Germline CDR1 MNHEY, CDR2 SVGAGI. The CDR3 spans 15 residues. Trimming removed 8 bases from V and 1 base from J; junction bases left unmatched: 9. CDR3: CASVLAGAESYEQYF. The CDR3 DNA is TGTGCCAGCGTCTTAGCGGGAGCCGAATCCTACGAGCAGTACTTC.

This rearrangement joins TRBV5-6 to TRBJ2-7, with TRBD2 identical over 8 bases. V lost 2 bases and J lost 3; bases outside the gene matches: 10. Per germline, CDR1 SGHDT and CDR2 YYEEEE. CDR3 length: 16 residues. In nucleotides, the CDR3 is TGTGCCAGCAGCTTTCTCCCTGGGACTAGTGTCTACGAGCAGTACTTC. It encodes CASSFLPGTSVYEQYF.

This clone appeared once. The chain couples TRBV28 to TRBJ2-3; 7 bases agree with TRBD2. Trimming cost V 1 base and J 0 bases; bases outside gene matches: 7. CDR1 and CDR2 (germline): MDHEN, SYDVKM. The CDR3 length is 17 residues. The DNA for the CDR3 is TGTGCCAGCAGTTTATACTCTAGCGGCCCGAGCACAGATACGCAGTATTTT. It encodes CASSLYSSGPSTDTQYF.

This chain joins TRBV2 and TRBJ1-2; D remains unclear. CDR3 length: 13 residues. Trimming left V 4 bases short and J 4 bases short, with 10 bases between. The germline gives CDR1 SNHLY, CDR2 FYNNEI. The CDR3 loop reads CASSGFRGYGYTF. DNA of the CDR3: TGTGCCAGCAGTGGATTCCGAGGCTATGGCTACACCTTC.

This clone was detected only a few times. The genes are TRBV27 and TRBJ1-2; 9 positions agree with TRBD1. J lost 2 bases, V lost 2 bases, and 0 bases had no gene match. Germline V gene lookup returns CDR1 MNHEY and CDR2 SMNVEV (reference sequence). The CDR3 length is 14 residues. CDR3 DNA: TGTGCCAGCAGTTTAGGACAGGGGAACTATGGCTACACCTTC. Translation gives CASSLGQGNYGYTF.

This chain links TRBV27 with TRBJ1-3; no clear D gene. CDR1 is MNHEY, CDR2 SMNVEV, per germline (reference sequence). Trimming removed 2 bases at V and 2 bases at J, with 16 bases between. The length of the CDR3 is 17 residues. The chain's CDR3 is CASSLSFGEYTGNTIYF. The CDR3 bases are TGTGCCAGCAGTTTAAGTTTTGGGGAATACACTGGAAACACCATATATTTT.